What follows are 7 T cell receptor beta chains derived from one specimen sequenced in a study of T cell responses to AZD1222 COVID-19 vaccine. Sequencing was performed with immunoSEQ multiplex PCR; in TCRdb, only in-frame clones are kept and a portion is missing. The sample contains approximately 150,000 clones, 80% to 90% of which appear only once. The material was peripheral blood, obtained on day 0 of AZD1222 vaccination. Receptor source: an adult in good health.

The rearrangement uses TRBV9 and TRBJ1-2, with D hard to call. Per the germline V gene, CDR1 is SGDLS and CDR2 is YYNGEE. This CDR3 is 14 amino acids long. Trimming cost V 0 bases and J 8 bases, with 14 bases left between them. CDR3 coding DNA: TGTGCCAGCAGCGTAGTATCCAATGTGGGGGGCTACACCTTC. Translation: CASSVVSNVGGYTF.

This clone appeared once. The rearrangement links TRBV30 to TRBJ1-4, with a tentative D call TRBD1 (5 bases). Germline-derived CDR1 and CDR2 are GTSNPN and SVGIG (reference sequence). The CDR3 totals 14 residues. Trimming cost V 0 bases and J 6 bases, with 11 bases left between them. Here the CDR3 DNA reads TGTGCCTGGAGTGTTGGGGGAAGGGATGAAAAACTGTTTTTT. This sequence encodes CAWSVGGRDEKLFF.

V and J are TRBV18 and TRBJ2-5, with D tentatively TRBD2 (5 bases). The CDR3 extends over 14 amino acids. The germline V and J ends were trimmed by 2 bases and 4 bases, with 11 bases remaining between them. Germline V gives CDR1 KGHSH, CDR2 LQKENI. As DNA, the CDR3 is TGTGCCAGCTCACCAGGGTTCGAGGGAGAGACCCAGTACTTC. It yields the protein CASSPGFEGETQYF.

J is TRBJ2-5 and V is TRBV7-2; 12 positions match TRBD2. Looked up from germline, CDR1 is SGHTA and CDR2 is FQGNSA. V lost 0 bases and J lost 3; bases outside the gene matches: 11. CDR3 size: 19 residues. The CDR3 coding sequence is TGTGCCAGCAGCTTAGCCCCCTCCCTTCTAGCGGGGGGGAAAGAGACCCAGTACTTC. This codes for CASSLAPSLLAGGKETQYF.

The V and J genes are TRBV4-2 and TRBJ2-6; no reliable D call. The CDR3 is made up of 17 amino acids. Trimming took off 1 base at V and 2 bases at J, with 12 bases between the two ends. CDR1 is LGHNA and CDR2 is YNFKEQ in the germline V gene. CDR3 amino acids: CASSQVTADPGANVLTF. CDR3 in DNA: TGTGCCAGCAGCCAAGTTACGGCAGACCCTGGGGCCAACGTCCTGACTTTC.

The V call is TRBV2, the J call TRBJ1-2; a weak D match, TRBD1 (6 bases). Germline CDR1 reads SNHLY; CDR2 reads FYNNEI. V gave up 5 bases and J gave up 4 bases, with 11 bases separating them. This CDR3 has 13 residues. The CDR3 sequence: CASSLQGTYGYTF. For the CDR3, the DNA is TGTGCCAGCAGTCTACAGGGTACCTATGGCTACACCTTC.

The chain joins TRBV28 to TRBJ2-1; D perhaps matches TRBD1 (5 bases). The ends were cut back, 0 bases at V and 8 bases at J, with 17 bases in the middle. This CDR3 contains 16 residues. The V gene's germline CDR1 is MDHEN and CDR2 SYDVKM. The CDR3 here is CASSLWLGALGDEQFF. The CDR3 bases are TGTGCCAGCAGTTTATGGTTAGGGGCGCTAGGGGATGAGCAGTTCTTC.